Listed below are T cell receptor beta chains from one sample, sequenced in a study of patients and donors after allogeneic stem cell transplantation. TCRdb reprocessed the RT-PCR reads with MiXCR, giving one entry per CDR3 protein. The table shows over 350,000 distinct CDR3 sequences, with around 16% occurring only once. The sequenced sample consisted of blood, either unsorted or a sorted T cell fraction (not recorded which). The receptors come from a human donor who was either an allogeneic HSCT recipient or a stem cell or donor lymphocyte infusion donor (not recorded which). It is not recorded whose cells these are; they may come from a transplant donor. Both conserved end residues are trimmed from each CDR3. Fields, in order: D gene, V gene, J gene, CDR3 protein. The D gene is left open where the match is weak.

>NA|TRBV9|TRBJ2-2
ATQGGNTGELF
>TRBD1|TRBV10-3|TRBJ2-7
AISESRGQAYEQY
>NA|TRBV6-1|TRBJ2-1
ASRVYNEQF
>TRBD2|TRBV29-1|TRBJ2-3
SATRGLSTTDTQY
>NA|TRBV9|TRBJ2-7
ASSVGPGGLNEQY
>NA|TRBV30|TRBJ1-2
AWSVTGVGNYGYT
>TRBD2|TRBV4-2|TRBJ2-4
ASSPTSGAYKNIQY
>TRBD1|TRBV20-1|TRBJ1-2
SAQTGGNYGYT
>NA|TRBV19|TRBJ1-1
ASSIGQANTEAF
>TRBD1|TRBV4-1|TRBJ2-5
ASSHPGQGKTQY
>NA|TRBV15|TRBJ1-1
ATSRETVRVSEAF
>TRBD2|TRBV10-3|TRBJ2-1
AISLGRESHEQF
>NA|TRBV5-1|TRBJ1-1
ASSLMTANTEAF
>NA|TRBV5-6|TRBJ1-1
ASRSVDSGVTEAF
>NA|TRBV29-1|TRBJ1-2
SADGQIYT
>NA|TRBV7-2|TRBJ2-7
ASSLGENYEQY
>NA|TRBV20-1|TRBJ2-2
SARRRGGTGELF
>TRBD2|TRBV7-9|TRBJ2-7
ASSPGGLLSYEQY
>TRBD2|TRBV7-9|TRBJ2-5
ASSLLGEGGETQY
>NA|TRBV7-9|TRBJ2-3
ASSASGGTDTQY
>NA|TRBV18|TRBJ1-2
ASSPQANYGYT
>NA|TRBV24-1|TRBJ1-1
ATSDPGYREAF
>TRBD1|TRBV20-1|TRBJ2-7
SATPGTATYEQY
>NA|TRBV2|TRBJ2-6
ASRQQGSGANVLT
>NA|TRBV7-3|TRBJ2-2
ASSSQGQNTGELF
>NA|TRBV6-2/TRBV6-3|TRBJ2-4
ASRDIGTPSGAKNIQY
>NA|TRBV7-9|TRBJ1-1
ASSPPSAGGTEAF
>NA|TRBV12-3/TRBV12-4|TRBJ1-2
AVSLRTAGYT
>NA|TRBV30|TRBJ2-7
AWSEGSHEQY
>TRBD1|TRBV24-1|TRBJ2-2
ATSDSRQGNTGELF
>TRBD2|TRBV30|TRBJ2-3
AWSGPSGGADTQY
>NA|TRBV7-9|TRBJ1-1
ASSLVEGSDTEAF
>NA|TRBV19|TRBJ2-2
ASSYLRVGRRAGELF
>NA|TRBV12-3/TRBV12-4|TRBJ2-5
ASSLPRAETQY
>NA|TRBV3-1|TRBJ2-7
ASSHQGPYEQY
>NA|TRBV29-1|TRBJ2-2
SVKPRHTGELF
>NA|TRBV5-6|TRBJ1-1
ASSLEAGRAEAF
>NA|TRBV7-9|TRBJ1-1
ASSLDGGAF
>NA|TRBV12-3/TRBV12-4|TRBJ2-3
ASGSWRDYTDTQY
>NA|TRBV5-6|TRBJ2-3
ASSLDGLLSTDTQY
>NA|TRBV6-1|TRBJ2-5
ASNVPGRQETQY
>NA|TRBV27|TRBJ2-5
ASSLVRGEVGLQY
>NA|TRBV24-1|TRBJ2-1
ATSDFRQGLDNEQF
>TRBD1|TRBV9|TRBJ2-5
ASSVLQGDKETQY
>NA|TRBV7-9|TRBJ2-5
ASSGRGLETQY
>NA|TRBV11-3|TRBJ1-2
ASSLDSGQPQL
>TRBD2|TRBV29-1|TRBJ2-5
SGGRGETQY
>NA|TRBV15|TRBJ1-1
ATSRVRTSRRVNTEAF
>TRBD2|TRBV12-3/TRBV12-4|TRBJ2-1
ASSFGTSGRAGGV
>NA|TRBV27|TRBJ2-4
ASSLEGTKNIQY
>TRBD1|TRBV28|TRBJ2-2
ASRPGTGITGELF
>NA|TRBV12-3/TRBV12-4|TRBJ2-7
ASSSTGEGDYEQY
>NA|TRBV6-2/TRBV6-3|TRBJ2-7
AGKDSGPSEQY
>NA|TRBV6-2/TRBV6-3|TRBJ1-6
ASSLDRGSPLH
>TRBD2|TRBV24-1|TRBJ2-1
ATSDLGGVLGNEQF
>NA|TRBV28|TRBJ2-7
ASSLRGRYEQY
>NA|TRBV5-6|TRBJ1-1
ASSWATAEAF
>NA|TRBV24-1|TRBJ1-2
ATSDSRVGSYGYT